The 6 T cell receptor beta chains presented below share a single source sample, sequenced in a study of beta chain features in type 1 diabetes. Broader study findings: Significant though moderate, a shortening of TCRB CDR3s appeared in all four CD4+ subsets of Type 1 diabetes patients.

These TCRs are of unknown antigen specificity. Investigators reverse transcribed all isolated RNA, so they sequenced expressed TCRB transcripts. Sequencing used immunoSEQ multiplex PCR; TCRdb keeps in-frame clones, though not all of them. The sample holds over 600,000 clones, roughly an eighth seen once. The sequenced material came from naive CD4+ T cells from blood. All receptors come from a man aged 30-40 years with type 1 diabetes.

CDR3 sequence: CASSLGAGGTQYF. The CDR3 region has the DNA TGTGCCAGCAGCTTAGGCGCAGGGGGAACCCAGTACTTC. The chain carries TRBV7-7 and TRBJ2-5, with 7 bases identical to TRBD1. The CDR3 has 13 amino acids. V lost 1 base, J lost 8 bases, and 4 bases stayed unmatched. Germline V lookup: CDR1 SSHAT, CDR2 FNYEAQ (reference sequence).

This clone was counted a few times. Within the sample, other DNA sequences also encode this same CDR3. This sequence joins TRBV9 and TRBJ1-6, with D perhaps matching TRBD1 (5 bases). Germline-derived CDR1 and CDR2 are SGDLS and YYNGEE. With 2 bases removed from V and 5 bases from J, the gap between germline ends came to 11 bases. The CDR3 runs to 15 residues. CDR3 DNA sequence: TGTGCCAGCAGCGTCACGGGGGGGAATAATTCACCCCTCCACTTT. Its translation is CASSVTGGNNSPLHF.

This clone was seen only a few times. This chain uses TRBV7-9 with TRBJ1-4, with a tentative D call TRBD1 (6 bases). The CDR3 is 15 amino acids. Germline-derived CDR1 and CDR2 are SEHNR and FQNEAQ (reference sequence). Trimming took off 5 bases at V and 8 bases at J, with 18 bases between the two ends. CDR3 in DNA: TGTGCCAGCAGCCAGGCCGGGGGCGTCTGGGAAAAACTGTTTTTT. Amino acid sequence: CASSQAGGVWEKLFF.

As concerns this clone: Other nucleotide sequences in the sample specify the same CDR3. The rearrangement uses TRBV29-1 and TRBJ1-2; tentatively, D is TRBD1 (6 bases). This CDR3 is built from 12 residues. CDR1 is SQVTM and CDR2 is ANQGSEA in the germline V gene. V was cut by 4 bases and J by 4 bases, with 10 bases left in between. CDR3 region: CSVGGGGYGYTF. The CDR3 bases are TGCAGCGTTGGAGGGGGTGGCTATGGCTACACCTTC.

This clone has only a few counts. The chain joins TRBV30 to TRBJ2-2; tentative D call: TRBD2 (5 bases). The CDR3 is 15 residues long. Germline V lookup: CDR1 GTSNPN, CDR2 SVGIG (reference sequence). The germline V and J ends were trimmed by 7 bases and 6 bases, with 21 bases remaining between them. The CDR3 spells CASSRTDGIPGELFF. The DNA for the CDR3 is TGTGCCTCAAGCCGGACGGACGGGATCCCCGGGGAGCTGTTTTTT.

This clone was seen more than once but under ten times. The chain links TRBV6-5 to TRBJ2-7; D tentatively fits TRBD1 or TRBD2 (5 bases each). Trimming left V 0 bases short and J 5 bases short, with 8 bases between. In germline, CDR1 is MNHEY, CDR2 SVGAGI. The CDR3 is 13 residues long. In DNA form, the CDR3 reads TGTGCCAGCAGTTACTCGAGGGGCCACGAGCAGTACTTC. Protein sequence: CASSYSRGHEQYF.